This T cell receptor (beta chain) comes out of a study of type 1 and type 2 diabetes patients. The PCR template was genomic DNA. A primer set of 30 forward and 13 reverse primers amplified the CDR3. TCRdb passed the multiplex PCR reads through MiXCR, listing each CDR3 protein once. Of 280,000 or so distinct CDR3 sequences listed, roughly 44% were seen once; the top ten hold roughly 13%. V lost 4 bases and J lost 1, with 7 bases in between. This CDR3 spans 13 amino acids. The V gene's germline CDR1 is LNHDA and CDR2 SQIVND (reference sequence). This clonotype was seen a single time. The sample comprised peripheral blood mononuclear cells (PBMCs). The rearrangement joins TRBV19 to TRBJ1-1, with D hard to call. This receptor was identified in a young man with type 2 diabetes. CDR3 sequence (DNA): TGTGCCAGTAGTACTAAACGGAACACTGAAGCTTTCTTT. Translated: CASSTKRNTEAFF. The full variable domain, completed using reference TRBV19 and TRBJ1-1, is DGGITQSPKYLFRKEGQNVTLSCEQNLNHDAMYWYRQDPGQGLRLIYYSQIVNDFQKGDIAEGYSVSREKKESFPLTVTSAQKNPTAFYLCASSTKRNTEAFFGQGTRLTVV.